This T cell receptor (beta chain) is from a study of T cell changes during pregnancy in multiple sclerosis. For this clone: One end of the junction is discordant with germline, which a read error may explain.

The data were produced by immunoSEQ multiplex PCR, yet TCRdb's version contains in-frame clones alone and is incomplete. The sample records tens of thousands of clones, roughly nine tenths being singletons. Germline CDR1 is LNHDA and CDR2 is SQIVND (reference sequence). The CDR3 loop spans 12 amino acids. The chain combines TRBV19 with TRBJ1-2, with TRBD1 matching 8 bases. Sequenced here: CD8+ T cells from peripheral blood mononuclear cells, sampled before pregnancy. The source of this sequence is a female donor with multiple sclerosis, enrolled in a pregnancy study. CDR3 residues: CASSIRTGRFHF. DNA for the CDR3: TGTGCCAGTAGTATCCGGACAGGGCGTTTCCACTTC.